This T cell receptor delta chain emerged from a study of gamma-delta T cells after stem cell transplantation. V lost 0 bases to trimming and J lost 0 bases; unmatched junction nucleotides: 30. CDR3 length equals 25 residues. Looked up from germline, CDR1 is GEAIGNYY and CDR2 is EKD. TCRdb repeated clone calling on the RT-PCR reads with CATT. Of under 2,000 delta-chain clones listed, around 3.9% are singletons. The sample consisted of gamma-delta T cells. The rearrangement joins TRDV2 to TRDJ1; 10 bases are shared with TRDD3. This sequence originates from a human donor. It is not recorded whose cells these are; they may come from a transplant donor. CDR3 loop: CACDTLGLPMVTGGFGVGYTDKLIF. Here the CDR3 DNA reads TGTGCCTGTGACACCCTTGGCCTTCCTATGGTTACTGGGGGATTCGGAGTGGGGTACACCGATAAACTCATCTTT.